This passage covers 24 T cell receptor beta chains from one sample sequenced in a study of shared clonotypes between healthy human individuals. TCRdb's copy holds only in-frame clones and misses some; the assay was immunoSEQ multiplex PCR. The sample has 2 million to 2.5 million clones; 80% to 95% are singletons. Sequences were obtained from naive CD4+ T cells from PBMCs. The subset here: CD45RA+ positively selected. The source of these receptors is a man younger than 35 in good health. Some clones in this sample may be carry-over from other donors' samples.

J is TRBJ1-1 and V is TRBV5-4, with D possibly being TRBD1 (6 bases). Trimming removed 3 bases at V and 3 bases at J, with 15 bases between. CDR3 size: 15 residues. The germline CDR1 and CDR2 sequences are SGHNT and YYREEE (reference sequence). The CDR3 spells CASSYGQSPDTEAFF. The CDR3 DNA is TGTGCCAGCAGCTACGGACAGTCGCCAGACACTGAAGCTTTCTTT.

The rearrangement joins TRBV28 to TRBJ2-5; 12 bases match TRBD2. This CDR3 has 17 amino acids. Germline V gene lookup returns CDR1 MDHEN and CDR2 SYDVKM. CDR3 region: CAHNSGLAGRYQETQYF. In DNA, the CDR3 is TGTGCTCATAACTCGGGACTAGCGGGCCGGTACCAAGAGACCCAGTACTTC.

The CDR3 is CASSKYRRANTEAFF. CDR3 nucleotides: TGTGCCAGCAGTAAATATAGAAGGGCGAACACTGAAGCTTTCTTT. The J gene is TRBJ1-1, the V gene TRBV6-5; D gene ambiguous. The V end was cut by 5 bases, the J end by 1 base, with 14 bases between. The germline gives CDR1 MNHEY, CDR2 SVGAGI. This CDR3 spans 15 amino acids.

The chain combines TRBV7-6 with TRBJ2-5; 8 nucleotides line up with TRBD1. CDR3 length equals 15 residues. The trim removed 4 bases at V and 4 bases at J, leaving 8 bases unmatched. The germline gives CDR1 SGHVS, CDR2 FNYEAQ. The DNA of the CDR3 is TGTGCCAGCAGCTCTGCGGGACAGGCAATAGAGACCCAGTACTTC. Translated, it gives CASSSAGQAIETQYF.

As to this clone: Other DNA sequences in this specimen translate into the identical CDR3. The CDR3 is CASSFWGGSYNEQFF. CDR3 bases: TGTGCCAGCAGTTTTTGGGGGGGCTCCTACAATGAGCAGTTCTTC. This rearrangement joins TRBV28 to TRBJ2-1, with 7 nucleotides matching TRBD2. The J segment lost 0 bases and the V segment lost 3 bases, leaving 2 bases of the junction unmatched. This CDR3 has 15 residues. Germline CDR1 reads MDHEN; CDR2 reads SYDVKM.

As to this clone: The sample has other DNA sequences that encode this CDR3 too. The chain carries TRBV7-2 and TRBJ2-2; D unresolved. Trimming cost V 2 bases and J 4 bases, with 8 bases left between them. Per germline, CDR1 SGHTA and CDR2 FQGNSA. This CDR3 is 14 amino acids long. CDR3 bases: TGTGCCAGCAGCTTAACATCCCTCACCGGGGAGCTGTTTTTT. Protein sequence: CASSLTSLTGELFF. Full variable domain (rest looked up from reference TRBV7-2 and TRBJ2-2): GAGVSQSPSNKVTEKGKDVELRCDPISGHTALYWYRQSLGQGLEFLIYFQGNSAPDKSGLPSDRFSAERTGGSVSTLTIQRTQQEDSAVYLCASSLTSLTGELFFGEGSRLTVL.

The J gene is TRBJ1-2, the V gene TRBV5-4; possibly TRBD1 for D (6 bases). This CDR3 has 17 amino acids. CDR1 is SGHNT and CDR2 is YYREEE in the germline V gene (reference sequence). Between the trimmed V and J ends, which lost 3 bases and 6 bases, there was a span of 24 bases. The CDR3 region is CASSSQVGGPPGDGYTF. The CDR3, as DNA: TGTGCCAGCAGCTCCCAGGTTGGGGGCCCCCCCGGAGATGGCTACACCTTC.

This clone was detected a few times. This sequence joins TRBV27 and TRBJ2-7; D call uncertain. Between the trimmed V and J ends, which lost 0 bases and 0 bases, there was a span of 3 bases. The germline V gene encodes CDR1 MNHEY and CDR2 SMNVEV (reference sequence). The CDR3 is made up of 13 amino acids. The CDR3 bases are TGTGCCAGCAGTTTATCGTACTCCTACGAGCAGTACTTC. Translating it yields CASSLSYSYEQYF.

In its sample, this clone was seen once. This rearrangement joins TRBV7-2 to TRBJ1-4; no reliable D call. CDR1 SGHTA and CDR2 FQGNSA come from the germline V gene. V was pared by 4 bases and J by 7 bases, with 10 bases between. The CDR3 runs 13 residues. In DNA form, the CDR3 reads TGTGCCAGCAGCTCTCGGCCTACTGAAAAACTGTTTTTT. Amino acids: CASSSRPTEKLFF.

This chain links TRBV18 with TRBJ2-2, with 10 bases fitting TRBD1. The CDR3 runs to 16 residues. CDR1 KGHSH and CDR2 LQKENI come from the germline V gene. The trim removed 2 bases at V and 5 bases at J, leaving 5 bases unmatched. The CDR3, as DNA: TGTGCCAGCTCACCAATGGGACAGGGGTTAACCGGGGAGCTGTTTTTT. It is translated as CASSPMGQGLTGELFF. The full variable domain, its missing parts supplied by reference TRBV18 and TRBJ2-2, is NAGVMQNPRHLVRRRGQEARLRCSPMKGHSHVYWYRQLPEEGLKFMVYLQKENIIDESGMPKERFSAEFPKEGPSILRIQQVVRGDSAAYFCASSPMGQGLTGELFFGEGSRLTVL.

The genes are TRBV14 and TRBJ1-5; the D gene is possibly TRBD1 (6 bases). Trimming shortened V by 0 bases and J by 2 bases, and 17 bases separated the two germline ends. This CDR3 comprises 18 residues. Germline V gene lookup returns CDR1 SGHDN and CDR2 FVKESK. CDR3 sequence: CASSQEAPQGWGNQPQHF. CDR3 nucleotide sequence: TGTGCCAGCAGCCAAGAGGCCCCACAGGGCTGGGGCAATCAGCCCCAGCATTTT.

V gene TRBV6-5 combines with J gene TRBJ2-1; possibly TRBD2 for D (6 bases). The length of the CDR3 is 14 residues. The germline V gene encodes CDR1 MNHEY and CDR2 SVGAGI. V was clipped by 6 bases and J by 8 bases, with 17 bases between them. The CDR3 region is CASRSRDSFHEQFF. The CDR3 DNA is TGTGCCAGCAGATCCCGGGACTCATTTCATGAGCAGTTCTTC.

This chain joins TRBV14 and TRBJ2-7; 7 bases align to TRBD1. Germline CDR1 SGHDN, CDR2 FVKESK. V lost 2 bases, J lost 5 bases, and 12 bases stayed unmatched. This CDR3 contains 16 residues. This CDR3 reads CASSQSRGQVGDEQYF. The CDR3 nucleotides read TGTGCCAGCAGCCAATCCCGAGGACAGGTGGGGGACGAGCAGTACTTC.

This chain joins TRBV2 and TRBJ2-5; 9 nucleotides line up with TRBD1. This CDR3 region has 20 residues. Germline CDR1 is SNHLY and CDR2 is FYNNEI. V trimming: 2 bases; J trimming: 2 bases; junction bases outside the gene matches: 18. The CDR3 region is CASSESPGQGSGGLQETQYF. As DNA, the CDR3 is TGTGCCAGCAGTGAATCACCGGGACAGGGATCTGGGGGCTTACAAGAGACCCAGTACTTC.

The chain combines TRBV9 with TRBJ1-2; no clear D. V was cut by 1 base and J by 5 bases, with 6 bases left in between. Germline V gene sequence: CDR1 SGDLS, CDR2 YYNGEE. This CDR3 spans 12 amino acids. The CDR3 here is CASSVFGYGYTF. CDR3 coding DNA: TGTGCCAGCAGCGTATTTGGTTATGGCTACACCTTC.

This sequence joins TRBV30 and TRBJ1-2, with a tentative D call TRBD1 (6 bases). Deletions cut 1 base from V and 6 bases from J, with 6 bases between. The germline V gene encodes CDR1 GTSNPN and CDR2 SVGIG (reference sequence). The CDR3 length is 11 residues. CDR3 coding DNA: TGTGCCTGGAGTGCAGGGGATGGCTACACCTTC. Amino acids: CAWSAGDGYTF.

The chain links TRBV5-8 to TRBJ2-2; TRBD2 matches 15 bases. Trimming took 0 bases from V and 4 from J; bases not matched to a gene: 7. The length of the CDR3 is 19 residues. Germline V gene lookup returns CDR1 SGHTS and CDR2 YDEGEE. CDR3 DNA sequence: TGTGCCAGCAGCTTGGGGACTAGCGGGAGGGCGAGGAGCACCGGGGAGCTGTTTTTT. Its protein is CASSLGTSGRARSTGELFF. Supplemented by reference TRBV5-8 and TRBJ2-2, the full variable domain reads EAGVTQSPTHLIKTRGQQATLRCSPISGHTSVYWYQQALGLGLQFLLWYDEGEERNRGNFPPRFSGRQFPNYSSELNVNALELEDSALYLCASSLGTSGRARSTGELFFGEGSRLTVL.

J is TRBJ2-7 and V is TRBV6-6; 9 bases are a match to TRBD1. Germline V CDR1 and CDR2: MNHNY, SVGAGI (reference sequence). CDR3 size: 15 residues. The ends lost 4 bases at V and 2 bases at J; junction bases unmatched: 6. The CDR3 protein is CASSSPGQGTYEQYF. CDR3 DNA: TGTGCCAGCAGTTCTCCGGGACAGGGAACCTACGAGCAGTACTTC.

About this clone itself: Other DNA sequences in this specimen translate into the identical CDR3. V and J are TRBV9 and TRBJ2-5; TRBD2 matches at 7 bases. Germline CDR1 reads SGDLS; CDR2 reads YYNGEE. The CDR3 is 15 amino acids. The trim removed 0 bases at V and 5 bases at J, leaving 7 bases unmatched. The CDR3 bases are TGTGCCAGCAGCGTAGGAGGTGGGAGGGCGGAGACCCAGTACTTC. Translating it yields CASSVGGGRAETQYF.

Remarks on this clone: Other DNA sequences in this specimen translate into the identical CDR3. V and J are TRBV28 and TRBJ1-2, with TRBD1 as a possible D gene (5 bases). CDR3 length: 14 amino acids. Between the trimmed V and J ends, which lost 2 bases and 2 bases, there was a span of 9 bases. Per germline, CDR1 MDHEN and CDR2 SYDVKM. Written as DNA, the CDR3 is TGTGCCAGCAGTTTAAGCGGGGGGAACTATGGCTACACCTTC. As protein: CASSLSGGNYGYTF.

V is TRBV27 and J is TRBJ1-1, with 8 bases identical to TRBD1. Looked up from germline, CDR1 is MNHEY and CDR2 is SMNVEV (reference sequence). The CDR3 extends over 14 amino acids. Germline trimming cut 3 bases from V and 5 bases from J; bases unmatched to any gene: 5. The CDR3 bases are TGTGCCAGCAGTTTGTTGCAGGGGGCGACTGAAGCTTTCTTT. This gives the protein CASSLLQGATEAFF.

The chain recombines TRBV6-6 with TRBJ1-1; TRBD1 might be the D (5 bases). CDR1 is MNHNY, CDR2 SVGAGI, per germline (reference sequence). Trimming shortened V by 0 bases and J by 1 base, and 12 bases separated the two germline ends. The CDR3 extends over 16 amino acids. CDR3 region: CASSYSRDRPNTEAFF. In nucleotides, the CDR3 is TGTGCCAGCAGTTACTCCCGGGACCGTCCGAACACTGAAGCTTTCTTT.

V gene TRBV5-4 combines with J gene TRBJ2-2, with D possibly being TRBD1 (6 bases). Germline V lookup: CDR1 SGHNT, CDR2 YYREEE (reference sequence). The CDR3 has 17 amino acids. V was cut by 4 bases and J by 7 bases, with 23 bases left in between. The CDR3 reads CASSPDPPDRLNGELFF. The CDR3 DNA reads TGTGCCAGCAGCCCTGATCCCCCCGACAGGCTAAACGGGGAGCTGTTTTTT.

For this clone: This same CDR3 is encoded by further DNA sequences in the sample. The chain employs TRBV4-2 and TRBJ2-3, with 7 bases aligning to TRBD1. The CDR3 runs to 17 residues. The junction had 7 bases not matched to a gene; V was cut back by 0 bases and J by 1 base. Germline CDR1 is LGHNA and CDR2 is YNFKEQ. This CDR3 is CASSQDPAGGRTDTQYF. In DNA form, the CDR3 reads TGTGCCAGCAGCCAAGATCCCGCAGGGGGTCGCACAGATACGCAGTATTTT.